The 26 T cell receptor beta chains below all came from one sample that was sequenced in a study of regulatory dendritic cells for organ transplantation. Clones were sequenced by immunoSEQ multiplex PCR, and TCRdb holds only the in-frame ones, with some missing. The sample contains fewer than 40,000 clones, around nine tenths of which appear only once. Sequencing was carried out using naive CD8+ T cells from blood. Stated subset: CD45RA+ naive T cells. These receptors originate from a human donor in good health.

The CDR3 region is CASSTVTYQETQYF. The CDR3 nucleotides are TGTGCCAGTTCGACAGTTACGTACCAAGAGACCCAGTACTTC. The chain employs TRBV19 and TRBJ2-5; D might be TRBD1 (5 bases). Germline V lookup: CDR1 LNHDA, CDR2 SQIVND (reference sequence). V was shortened by 8 bases and J by 0 bases, with 13 bases between the two germline ends. The CDR3 totals 14 residues.

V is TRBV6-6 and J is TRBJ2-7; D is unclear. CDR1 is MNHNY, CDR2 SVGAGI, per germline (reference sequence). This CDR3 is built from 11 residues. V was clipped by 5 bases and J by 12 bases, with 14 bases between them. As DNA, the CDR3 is TGTGCCAGCAGTCCAGGATTGGCGATGTACTTC. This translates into CASSPGLAMYF.

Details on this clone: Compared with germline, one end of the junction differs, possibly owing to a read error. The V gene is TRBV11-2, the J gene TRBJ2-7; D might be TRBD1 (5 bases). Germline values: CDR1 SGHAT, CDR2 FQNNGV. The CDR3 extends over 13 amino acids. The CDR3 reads CASSLEVSRQTIF. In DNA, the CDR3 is TGTGCCAGCAGCTTAGAGGTTTCGAGACAGACGATCTTC.

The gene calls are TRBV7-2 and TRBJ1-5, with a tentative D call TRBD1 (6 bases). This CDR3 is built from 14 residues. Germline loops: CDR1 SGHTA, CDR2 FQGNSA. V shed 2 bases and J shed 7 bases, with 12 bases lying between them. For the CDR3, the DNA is TGTGCCAGCAGCTTATTCGGGGGGCTCCAGCCCCAGCATTTT. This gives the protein CASSLFGGLQPQHF.

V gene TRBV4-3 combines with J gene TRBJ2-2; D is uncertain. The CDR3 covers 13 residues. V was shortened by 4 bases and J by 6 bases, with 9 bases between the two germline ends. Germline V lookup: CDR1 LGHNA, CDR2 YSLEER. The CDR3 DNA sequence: TGCGCCAGCAGCCCGGATGGGGCCGGGGAGCTGTTTTTT. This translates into CASSPDGAGELFF.

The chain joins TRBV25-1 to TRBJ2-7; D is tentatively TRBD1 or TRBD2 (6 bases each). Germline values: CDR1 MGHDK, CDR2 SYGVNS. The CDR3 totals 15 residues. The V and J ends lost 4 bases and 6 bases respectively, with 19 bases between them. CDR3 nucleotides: TGTGCCAGCAGTGCCCTAGGGGGGAGGCTGTCCGAGCAGTACTTC. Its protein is CASSALGGRLSEQYF.

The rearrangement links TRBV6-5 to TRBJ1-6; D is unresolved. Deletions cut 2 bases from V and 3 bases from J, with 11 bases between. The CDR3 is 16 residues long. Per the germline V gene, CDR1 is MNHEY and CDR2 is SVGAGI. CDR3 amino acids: CASSYGVLNYNSPLHF. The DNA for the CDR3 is TGTGCCAGCAGTTACGGGGTCCTTAACTATAATTCACCCCTCCACTTT.

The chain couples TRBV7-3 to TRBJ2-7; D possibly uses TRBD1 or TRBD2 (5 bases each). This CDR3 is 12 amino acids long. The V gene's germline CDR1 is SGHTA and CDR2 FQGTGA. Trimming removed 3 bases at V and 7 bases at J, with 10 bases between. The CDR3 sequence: CASSFSGGEQYF. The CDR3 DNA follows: TGTGCCAGCAGCTTCAGTGGGGGTGAGCAGTACTTC.

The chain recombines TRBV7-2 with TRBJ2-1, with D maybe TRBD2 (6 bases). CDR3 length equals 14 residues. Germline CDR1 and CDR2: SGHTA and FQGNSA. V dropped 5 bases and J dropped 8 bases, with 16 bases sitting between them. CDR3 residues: CASSPATSIYEQFF. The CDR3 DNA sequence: TGTGCCAGCAGCCCGGCGACTAGTATCTATGAGCAGTTCTTC.

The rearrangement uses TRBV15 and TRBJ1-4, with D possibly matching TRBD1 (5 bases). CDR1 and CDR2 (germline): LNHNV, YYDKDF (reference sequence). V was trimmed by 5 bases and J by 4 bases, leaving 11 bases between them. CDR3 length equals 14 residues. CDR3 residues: CATSAGGYNEKLFF. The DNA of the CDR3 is TGTGCCACCAGCGCGGGGGGTTATAATGAAAAACTGTTTTTT.

CDR3 sequence reads: CASSLGLSPSYGYTF. CDR3 nucleotide sequence: TGTGCCAGCAGCTTAGGTCTCTCACCCTCATATGGCTACACCTTC. The chain is built from TRBV7-9 and TRBJ1-2; no firm D call. CDR1 is SEHNR, CDR2 FQNEAQ, per germline (reference sequence). This CDR3 comprises 15 residues. Between the trimmed V and J ends, which lost 1 base and 5 bases, there was a span of 14 bases.

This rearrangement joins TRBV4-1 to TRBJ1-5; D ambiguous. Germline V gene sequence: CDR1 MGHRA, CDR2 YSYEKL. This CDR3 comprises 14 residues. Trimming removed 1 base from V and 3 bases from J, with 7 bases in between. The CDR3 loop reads CASSQGGSNQPQHF. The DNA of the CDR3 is TGCGCCAGCAGCCAAGGAGGATCCAATCAGCCCCAGCATTTT.

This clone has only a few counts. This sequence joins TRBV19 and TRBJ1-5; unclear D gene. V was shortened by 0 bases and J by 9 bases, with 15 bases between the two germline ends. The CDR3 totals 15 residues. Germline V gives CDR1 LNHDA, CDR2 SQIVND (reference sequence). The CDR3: CASSIDIGLGWPQHF. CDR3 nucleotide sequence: TGTGCCAGTAGTATAGACATAGGACTGGGTTGGCCCCAGCATTTT.

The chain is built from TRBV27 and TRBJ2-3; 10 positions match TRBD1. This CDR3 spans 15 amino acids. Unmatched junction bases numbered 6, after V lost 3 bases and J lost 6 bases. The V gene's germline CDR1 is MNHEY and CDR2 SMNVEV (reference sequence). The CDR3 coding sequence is TGTGCCAGCAGTTTCCGGGACAGGGGAGGGGATACGCAGTATTTT. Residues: CASSFRDRGGDTQYF.

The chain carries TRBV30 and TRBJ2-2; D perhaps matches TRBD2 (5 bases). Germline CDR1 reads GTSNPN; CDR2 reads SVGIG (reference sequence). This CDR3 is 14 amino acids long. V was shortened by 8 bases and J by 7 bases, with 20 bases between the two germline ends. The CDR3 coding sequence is TGTGCCGTCCATGCGTGGGAGTTTGGCGGGGAGCTGTTTTTT. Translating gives CAVHAWEFGGELFF.

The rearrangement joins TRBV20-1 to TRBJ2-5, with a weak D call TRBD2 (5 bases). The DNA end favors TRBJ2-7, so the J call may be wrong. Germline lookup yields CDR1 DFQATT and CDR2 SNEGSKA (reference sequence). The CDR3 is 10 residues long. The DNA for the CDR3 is TGCAGTGGGCAGGAGGCCGAGCAGTACTTC. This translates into CSGQEAEQYF.

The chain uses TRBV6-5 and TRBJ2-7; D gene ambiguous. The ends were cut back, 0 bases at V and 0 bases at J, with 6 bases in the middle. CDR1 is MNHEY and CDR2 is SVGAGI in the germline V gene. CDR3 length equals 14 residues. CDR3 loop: CASSYSGSSYEQYF. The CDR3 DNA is TGTGCCAGCAGTTACTCGGGCAGCTCCTACGAGCAGTACTTC.

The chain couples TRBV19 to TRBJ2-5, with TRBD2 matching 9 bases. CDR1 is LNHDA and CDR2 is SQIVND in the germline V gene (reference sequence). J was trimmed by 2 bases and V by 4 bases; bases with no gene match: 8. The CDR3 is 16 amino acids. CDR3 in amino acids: CASSTTSGERQETQYF. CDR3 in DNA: TGTGCCAGTAGTACGACTAGCGGAGAGAGGCAAGAGACCCAGTACTTC. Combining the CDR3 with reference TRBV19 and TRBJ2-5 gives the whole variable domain DGGITQSPKYLFRKEGQNVTLSCEQNLNHDAMYWYRQDPGQGLRLIYYSQIVNDFQKGDIAEGYSVSREKKESFPLTVTSAQKNPTAFYLCASSTTSGERQETQYFGPGTRLLVL.

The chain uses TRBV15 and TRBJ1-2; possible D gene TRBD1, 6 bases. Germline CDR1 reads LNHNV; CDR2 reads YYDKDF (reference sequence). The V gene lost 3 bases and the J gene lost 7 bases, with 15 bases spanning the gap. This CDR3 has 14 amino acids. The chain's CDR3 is CATSRAGEVGGYTF. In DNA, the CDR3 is TGTGCCACCAGCAGGGCAGGGGAGGTCGGTGGCTACACCTTC.

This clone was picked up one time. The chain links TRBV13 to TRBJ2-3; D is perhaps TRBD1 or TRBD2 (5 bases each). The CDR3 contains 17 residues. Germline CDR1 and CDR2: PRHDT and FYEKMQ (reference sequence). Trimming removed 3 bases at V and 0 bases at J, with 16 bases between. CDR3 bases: TGTGCCAGCAGCTTCCCCTCCGGGACCCGAAGCACAGATACGCAGTATTTT. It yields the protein CASSFPSGTRSTDTQYF.

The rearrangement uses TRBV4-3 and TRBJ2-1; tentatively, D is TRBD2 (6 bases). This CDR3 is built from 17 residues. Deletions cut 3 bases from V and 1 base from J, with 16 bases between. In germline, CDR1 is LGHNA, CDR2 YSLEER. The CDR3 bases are TGCGCCAGCAGCCACATCTCGGGGGTAGGGTCCTACAATGAGCAGTTCTTC. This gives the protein CASSHISGVGSYNEQFF.

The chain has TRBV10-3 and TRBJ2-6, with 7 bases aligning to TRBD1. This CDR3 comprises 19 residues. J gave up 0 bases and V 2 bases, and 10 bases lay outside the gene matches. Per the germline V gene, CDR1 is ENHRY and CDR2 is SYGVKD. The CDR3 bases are TGTGCCATCAGTGAGAGGTCGGGGACAGCCAACTCTGGGGCCAACGTCCTGACTTTC. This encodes CAISERSGTANSGANVLTF.

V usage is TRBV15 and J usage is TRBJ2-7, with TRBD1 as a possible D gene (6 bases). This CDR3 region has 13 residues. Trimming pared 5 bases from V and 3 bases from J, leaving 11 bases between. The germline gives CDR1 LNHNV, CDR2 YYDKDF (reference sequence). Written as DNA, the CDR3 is TGTGCCACCAGCGGCGAACAGGGCTACGAGCAGTACTTC. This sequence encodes CATSGEQGYEQYF. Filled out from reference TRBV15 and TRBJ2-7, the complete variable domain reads DAMVIQNPRYQVTQFGKPVTLSCSQTLNHNVMYWYQQKSSQAPKLLFHYYDKDFNNEADTPDNFQSRRPNTSFCFLDIRSPGLGDTAMYLCATSGEQGYEQYFGPGTRLTVT.

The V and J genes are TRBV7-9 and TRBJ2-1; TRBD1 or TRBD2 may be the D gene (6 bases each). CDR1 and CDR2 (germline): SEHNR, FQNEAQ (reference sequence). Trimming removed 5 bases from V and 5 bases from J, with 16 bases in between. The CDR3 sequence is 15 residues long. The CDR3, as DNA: TGTGCCAGCAGCCTACTAACAGGGAGGCACAATGAGCAGTTCTTC. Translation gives CASSLLTGRHNEQFF.

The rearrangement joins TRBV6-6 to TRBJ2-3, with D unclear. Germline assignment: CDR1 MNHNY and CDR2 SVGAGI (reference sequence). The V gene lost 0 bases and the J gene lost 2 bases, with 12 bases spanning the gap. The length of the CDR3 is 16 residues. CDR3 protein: CASSYSMAAITDTQYF. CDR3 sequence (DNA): TGTGCCAGCAGTTACTCGATGGCGGCTATCACAGATACGCAGTATTTT.

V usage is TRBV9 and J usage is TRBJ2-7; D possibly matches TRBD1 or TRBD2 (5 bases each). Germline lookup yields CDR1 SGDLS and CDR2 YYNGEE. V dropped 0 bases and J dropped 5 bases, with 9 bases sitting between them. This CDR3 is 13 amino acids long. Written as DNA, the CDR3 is TGTGCCAGCAGCGTAGGGGTGGGGGACGAGCAGTACTTC. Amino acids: CASSVGVGDEQYF.